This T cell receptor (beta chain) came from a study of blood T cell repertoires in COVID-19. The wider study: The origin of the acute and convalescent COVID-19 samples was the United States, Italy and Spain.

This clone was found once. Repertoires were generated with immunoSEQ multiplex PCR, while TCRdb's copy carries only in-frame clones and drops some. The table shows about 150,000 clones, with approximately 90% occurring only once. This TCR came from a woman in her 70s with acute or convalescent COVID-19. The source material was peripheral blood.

The CDR3 here is CASSLERDRPNEKLFF. In DNA form, the CDR3 reads TGCGCCAGCAGCTTGGAGAGAGACAGGCCAAATGAAAAACTGTTTTTT. The chain couples TRBV5-1 to TRBJ1-4, with TRBD1 as a possible D gene (6 bases). V shed 0 bases and J shed 5 bases, with 14 bases lying between them. The V gene's germline CDR1 is SGHRS and CDR2 YFSETQ. The CDR3 is 16 residues long.